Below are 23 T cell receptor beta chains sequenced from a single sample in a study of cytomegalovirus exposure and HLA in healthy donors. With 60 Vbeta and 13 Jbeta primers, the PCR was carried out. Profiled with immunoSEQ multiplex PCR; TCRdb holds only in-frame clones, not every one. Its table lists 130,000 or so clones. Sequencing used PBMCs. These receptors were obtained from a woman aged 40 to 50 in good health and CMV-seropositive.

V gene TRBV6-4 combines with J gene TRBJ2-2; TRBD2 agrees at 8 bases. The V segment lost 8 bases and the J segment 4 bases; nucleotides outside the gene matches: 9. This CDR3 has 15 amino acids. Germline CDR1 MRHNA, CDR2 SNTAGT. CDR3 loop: CASATLAGPTGELFF. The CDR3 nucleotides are TGTGCCAGCGCTACGCTAGCGGGTCCCACCGGGGAGCTGTTTTTT.

This CDR3 reads CARKAGTTGELFF. The CDR3 DNA sequence: TGTGCCAGAAAGGCGGGAACCACCGGGGAGCTGTTTTTT. V usage is TRBV16 and J usage is TRBJ2-2; weak D call: TRBD2 (6 bases). The CDR3 contains 13 residues. Germline values: CDR1 KGHSY, CDR2 FQNENV. V shed 9 bases and J shed 4 bases, with 12 bases lying between them.

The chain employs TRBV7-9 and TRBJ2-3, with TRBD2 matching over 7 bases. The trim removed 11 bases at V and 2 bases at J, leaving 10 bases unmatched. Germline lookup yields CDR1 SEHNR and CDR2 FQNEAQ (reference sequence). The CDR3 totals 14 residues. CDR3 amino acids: CASSSGVITDTQYF. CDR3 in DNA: TGTGCCTCCTCAAGCGGGGTAATCACAGATACGCAGTATTTT.

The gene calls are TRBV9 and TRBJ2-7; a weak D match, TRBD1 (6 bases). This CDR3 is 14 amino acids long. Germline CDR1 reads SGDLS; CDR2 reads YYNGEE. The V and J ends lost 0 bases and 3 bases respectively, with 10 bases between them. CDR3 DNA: TGTGCCAGCAGCGTAGGGACAGAACACTACGAGCAGTACTTC. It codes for CASSVGTEHYEQYF.

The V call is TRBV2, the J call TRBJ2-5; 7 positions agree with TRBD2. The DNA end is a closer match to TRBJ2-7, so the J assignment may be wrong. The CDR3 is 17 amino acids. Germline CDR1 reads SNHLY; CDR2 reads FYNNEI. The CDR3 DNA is TGTGCCAGCGGGGGGGACCGACCCCACTCCCCCTCCTACGAGCAGTACTTC. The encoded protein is CASGGDRPHSPSYEQYF.

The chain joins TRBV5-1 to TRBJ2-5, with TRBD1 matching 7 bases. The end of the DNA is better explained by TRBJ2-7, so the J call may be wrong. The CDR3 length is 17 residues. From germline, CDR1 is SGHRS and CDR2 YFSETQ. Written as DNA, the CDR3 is TGCGCCAGCAGCTTGACCCCACCGGGACAGAGCTCCTACGAGCAGTACTTC. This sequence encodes CASSLTPPGQSSYEQYF.

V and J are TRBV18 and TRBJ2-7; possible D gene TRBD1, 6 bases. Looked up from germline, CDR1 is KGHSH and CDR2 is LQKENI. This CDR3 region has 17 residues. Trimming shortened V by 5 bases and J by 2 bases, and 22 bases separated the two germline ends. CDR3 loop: CASSSLPTGTPTYEQYF. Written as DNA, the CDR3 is TGTGCCAGCTCAAGTCTTCCAACCGGGACACCAACCTACGAGCAGTACTTC.

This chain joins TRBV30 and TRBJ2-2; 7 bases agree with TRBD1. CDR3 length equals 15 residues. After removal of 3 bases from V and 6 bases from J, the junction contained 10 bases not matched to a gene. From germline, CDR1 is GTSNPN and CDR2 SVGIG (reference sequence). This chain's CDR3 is CAWRGLGQDSGELFF. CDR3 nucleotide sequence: TGTGCCTGGAGAGGACTTGGACAGGACTCCGGGGAGCTGTTTTTT.

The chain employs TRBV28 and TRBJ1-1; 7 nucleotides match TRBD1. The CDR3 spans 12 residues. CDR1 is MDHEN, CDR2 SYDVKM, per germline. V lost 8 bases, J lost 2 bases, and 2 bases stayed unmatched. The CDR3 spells CASGQDNTEAFF. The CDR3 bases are TGTGCCAGCGGACAGGACAACACTGAAGCTTTCTTT.

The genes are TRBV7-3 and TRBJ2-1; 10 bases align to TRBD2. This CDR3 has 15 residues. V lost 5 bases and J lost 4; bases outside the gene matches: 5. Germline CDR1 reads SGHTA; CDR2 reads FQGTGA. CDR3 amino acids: CASSVTSGSYNEQFF. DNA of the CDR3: TGTGCCAGCAGCGTGACTAGCGGGTCTTACAATGAGCAGTTCTTC.

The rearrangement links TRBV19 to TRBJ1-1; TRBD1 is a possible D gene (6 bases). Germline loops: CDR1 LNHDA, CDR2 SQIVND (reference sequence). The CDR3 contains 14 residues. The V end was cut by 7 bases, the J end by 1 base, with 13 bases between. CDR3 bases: TGTGCCAGTATTAACACAGGGTCGAACACTGAAGCTTTCTTT. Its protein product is CASINTGSNTEAFF. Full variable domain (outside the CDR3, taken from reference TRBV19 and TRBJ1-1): DGGITQSPKYLFRKEGQNVTLSCEQNLNHDAMYWYRQDPGQGLRLIYYSQIVNDFQKGDIAEGYSVSREKKESFPLTVTSAQKNPTAFYLCASINTGSNTEAFFGQGTRLTVV.

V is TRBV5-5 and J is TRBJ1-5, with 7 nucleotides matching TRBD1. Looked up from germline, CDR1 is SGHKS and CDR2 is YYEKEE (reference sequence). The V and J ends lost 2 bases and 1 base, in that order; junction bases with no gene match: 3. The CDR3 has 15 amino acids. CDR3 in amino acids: CASSLQGKSNQPQHF. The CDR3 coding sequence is TGTGCCAGCAGCTTACAGGGGAAAAGCAATCAGCCCCAGCATTTT.

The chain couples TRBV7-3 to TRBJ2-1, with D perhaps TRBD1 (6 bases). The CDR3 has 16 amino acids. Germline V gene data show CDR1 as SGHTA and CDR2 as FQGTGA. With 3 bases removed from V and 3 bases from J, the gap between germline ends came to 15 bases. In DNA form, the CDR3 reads TGTGCCAGCAGCTTCAGGGGTGGAGGACTCTACAATGAGCAGTTCTTC. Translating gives CASSFRGGGLYNEQFF.

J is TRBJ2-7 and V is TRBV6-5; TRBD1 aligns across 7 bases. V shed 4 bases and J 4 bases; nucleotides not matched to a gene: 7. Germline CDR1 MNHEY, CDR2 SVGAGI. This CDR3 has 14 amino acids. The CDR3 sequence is CASSFRQGGYEQYF. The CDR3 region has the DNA TGTGCCAGCAGTTTCAGACAGGGTGGATACGAGCAGTACTTC.

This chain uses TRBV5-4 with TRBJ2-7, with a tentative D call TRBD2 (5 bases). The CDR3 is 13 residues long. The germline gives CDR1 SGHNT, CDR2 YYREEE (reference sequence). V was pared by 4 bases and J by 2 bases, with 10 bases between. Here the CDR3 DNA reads TGTGCCAGCAGCCCCGGGGTTACCTACGAGCAGTACTTC. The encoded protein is CASSPGVTYEQYF.

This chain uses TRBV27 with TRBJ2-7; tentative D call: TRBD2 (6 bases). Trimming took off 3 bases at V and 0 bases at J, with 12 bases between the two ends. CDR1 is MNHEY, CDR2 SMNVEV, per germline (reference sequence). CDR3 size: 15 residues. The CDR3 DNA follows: TGTGCCAGCAGTTTTCTAGCTAGCGCCTCCTACGAGCAGTACTTC. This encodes CASSFLASASYEQYF.

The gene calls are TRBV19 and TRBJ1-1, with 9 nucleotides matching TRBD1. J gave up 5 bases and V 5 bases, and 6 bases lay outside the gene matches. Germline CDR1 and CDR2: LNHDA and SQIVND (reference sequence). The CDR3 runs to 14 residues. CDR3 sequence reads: CASSPRTGETEAFF. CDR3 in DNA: TGTGCCAGTAGTCCCAGGACAGGGGAAACTGAAGCTTTCTTT.

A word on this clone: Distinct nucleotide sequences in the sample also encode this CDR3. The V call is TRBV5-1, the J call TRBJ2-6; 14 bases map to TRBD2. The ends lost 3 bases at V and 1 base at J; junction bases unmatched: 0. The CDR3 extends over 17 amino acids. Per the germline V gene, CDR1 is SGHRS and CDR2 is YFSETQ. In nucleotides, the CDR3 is TGCGCCAGCAGCTGGACTAGCGGGAGGTCTGGGGCCAACGTCCTGACTTTC. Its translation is CASSWTSGRSGANVLTF.

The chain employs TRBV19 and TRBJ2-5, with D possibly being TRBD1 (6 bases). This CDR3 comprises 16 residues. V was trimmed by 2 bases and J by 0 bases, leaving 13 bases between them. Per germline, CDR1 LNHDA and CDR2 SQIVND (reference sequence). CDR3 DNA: TGTGCCAGTAGTATAACCAGGGGCGCCCACCAAGAGACCCAGTACTTC. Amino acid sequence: CASSITRGAHQETQYF.

The CDR3 spells CASSSFPQGGSEKLFF. The CDR3 nucleotides read TGTGCCAGCAGCTCCTTCCCTCAGGGGGGAAGTGAAAAACTGTTTTTT. The chain is built from TRBV7-2 and TRBJ1-4; 7 bases match TRBD1. V gave up 4 bases and J gave up 7 bases; unmatched junction bases: 12. The CDR3 has 16 amino acids. CDR1 is SGHTA, CDR2 FQGNSA, per germline.

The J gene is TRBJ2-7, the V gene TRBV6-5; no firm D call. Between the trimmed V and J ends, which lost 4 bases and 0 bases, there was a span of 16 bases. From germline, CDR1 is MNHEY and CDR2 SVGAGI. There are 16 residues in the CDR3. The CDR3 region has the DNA TGTGCCAGCAGTTTTTTGGTCACTCGCGGCTCCTACGAGCAGTACTTC. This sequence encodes CASSFLVTRGSYEQYF.

The CDR3 DNA reads as TGTGCCAGCAGCCCCGGGGACAGCATAGTTATGAGGAACACTGAAGCTTTCTTT. As protein: CASSPGDSIVMRNTEAFF. The chain uses TRBV4-2 and TRBJ1-1; 7 bases map to TRBD1. V dropped 4 bases and J dropped 1; count of bases not matched to a gene: 15. This CDR3 has 18 amino acids. CDR1 and CDR2 from the germline V gene are LGHNA and YNFKEQ.

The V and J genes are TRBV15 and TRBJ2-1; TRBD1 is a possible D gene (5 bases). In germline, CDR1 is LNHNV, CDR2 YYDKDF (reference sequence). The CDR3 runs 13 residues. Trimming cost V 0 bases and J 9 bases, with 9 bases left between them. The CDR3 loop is CATSRDRGSEQFF. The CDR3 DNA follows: TGTGCCACCAGCAGAGATAGGGGTTCTGAGCAGTTCTTC.